These 3 T cell receptor beta chains share one sample of origin, sequenced in a study of blood T cell repertoires in COVID-19. Data came from immunoSEQ multiplex PCR; TCRdb stores just in-frame clones and leaves some out. Counted here are fewer than 400,000 clones, under 95% occurring once; the ten biggest clones make up 18%. Source material: PBMCs or T cells enriched from blood (not recorded which). The origin of the receptors is a woman in her 30s who had recovered from COVID-19.

The chain combines TRBV19 with TRBJ2-3, with 12 bases matching TRBD2. This CDR3 has 16 residues. V shed 4 bases and J 6 bases; nucleotides not matched to a gene: 8. Per germline, CDR1 LNHDA and CDR2 SQIVND (reference sequence). This CDR3 reads CASSTRTSGAPDTQYF. The DNA for the CDR3 is TGTGCCAGTAGTACGAGGACTAGCGGGGCCCCGGATACGCAGTATTTT. Variable domain in full (rest from reference TRBV19 and TRBJ2-3): DGGITQSPKYLFRKEGQNVTLSCEQNLNHDAMYWYRQDPGQGLRLIYYSQIVNDFQKGDIAEGYSVSREKKESFPLTVTSAQKNPTAFYLCASSTRTSGAPDTQYFGPGTRLTVL.

The chain's CDR3 is CASSLWGVGELQETQYF. Written as DNA, the CDR3 is TGCGCCAGCAGCTTGTGGGGTGTGGGAGAACTTCAAGAGACCCAGTACTTC. The rearrangement joins TRBV5-1 to TRBJ2-5, with a tentative D call TRBD2 (5 bases). The CDR3 covers 17 residues. CDR1 is SGHRS, CDR2 YFSETQ, per germline. V was trimmed by 1 base and J by 2 bases, leaving 18 bases between them.

The chain has TRBV7-9 and TRBJ2-3; 10 nucleotides agree with TRBD2. CDR3 length equals 16 residues. Trimming took 4 bases from V and 2 from J; bases not matched to a gene: 6. The V gene's germline CDR1 is SEHNR and CDR2 FQNEAQ (reference sequence). The CDR3 region is CASSSLLAGPTDTQYF. The CDR3 bases are TGTGCCAGCAGCTCCCTACTAGCGGGGCCCACAGATACGCAGTATTTT.